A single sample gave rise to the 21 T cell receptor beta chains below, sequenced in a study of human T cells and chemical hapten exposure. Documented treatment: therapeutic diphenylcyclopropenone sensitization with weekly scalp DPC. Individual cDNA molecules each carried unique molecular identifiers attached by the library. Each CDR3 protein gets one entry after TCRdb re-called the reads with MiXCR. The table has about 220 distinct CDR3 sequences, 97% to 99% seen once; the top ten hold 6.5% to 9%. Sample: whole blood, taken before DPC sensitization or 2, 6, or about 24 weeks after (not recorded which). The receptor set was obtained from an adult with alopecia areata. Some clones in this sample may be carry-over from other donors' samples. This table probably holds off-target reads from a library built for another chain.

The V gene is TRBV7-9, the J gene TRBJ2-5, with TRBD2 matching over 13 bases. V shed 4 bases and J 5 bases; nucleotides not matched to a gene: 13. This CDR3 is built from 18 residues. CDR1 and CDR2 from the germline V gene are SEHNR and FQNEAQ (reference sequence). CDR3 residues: CASSSYLRTSGGSETQYF. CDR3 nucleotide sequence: TGTGCCAGCAGCTCCTATCTACGGACTAGCGGGGGATCGGAGACCCAGTACTTC.

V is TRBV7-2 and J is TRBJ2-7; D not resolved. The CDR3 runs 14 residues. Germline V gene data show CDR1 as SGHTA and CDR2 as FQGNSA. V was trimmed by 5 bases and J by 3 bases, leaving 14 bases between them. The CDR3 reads CASSPPPGIYEQYF. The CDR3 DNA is TGTGCCAGCAGCCCCCCCCCCGGAATCTACGAGCAGTACTTC. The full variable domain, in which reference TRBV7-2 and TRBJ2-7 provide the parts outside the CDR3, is GAGVSQSPSNKVTEKGKDVELRCDPISGHTALYWYRQSLGQGLEFLIYFQGNSAPDKSGLPSDRFSAERTGGSVSTLTIQRTQQEDSAVYLCASSPPPGIYEQYFGPGTRLTVT.

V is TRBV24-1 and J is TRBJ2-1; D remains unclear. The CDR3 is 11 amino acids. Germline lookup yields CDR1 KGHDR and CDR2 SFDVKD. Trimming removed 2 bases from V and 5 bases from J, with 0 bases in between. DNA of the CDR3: TGTGCCACCAGTGATTACAATGAGCAGTTCTTC. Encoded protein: CATSDYNEQFF.

This chain's CDR3 is CAIGGGAVDTQYF. The CDR3 DNA follows: TGTGCCATCGGCGGGGGGGCGGTAGATACGCAGTATTTT. The gene calls are TRBV10-3 and TRBJ2-3; 9 nucleotides agree with TRBD2. V lost 8 bases, J lost 5 bases, and 5 bases stayed unmatched. The CDR3 covers 13 residues. CDR1 ENHRY and CDR2 SYGVKD come from the germline V gene.

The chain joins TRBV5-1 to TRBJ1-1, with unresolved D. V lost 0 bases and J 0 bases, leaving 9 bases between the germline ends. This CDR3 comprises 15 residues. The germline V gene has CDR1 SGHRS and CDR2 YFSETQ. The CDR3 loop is CASSLAKGLNTEAFF. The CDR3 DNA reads TGCGCCAGCAGCTTGGCCAAAGGTTTGAACACTGAAGCTTTCTTT.

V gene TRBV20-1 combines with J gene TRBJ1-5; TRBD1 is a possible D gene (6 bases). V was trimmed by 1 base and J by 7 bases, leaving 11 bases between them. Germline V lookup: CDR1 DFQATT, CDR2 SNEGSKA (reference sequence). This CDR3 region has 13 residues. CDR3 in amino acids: CSARVPGDQPQHF. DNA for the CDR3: TGCAGTGCTAGAGTCCCAGGGGACCAGCCCCAGCATTTT.

CDR3 sequence (DNA): TGTGCCAGCAGCCCCGCTGGGGAGCAGTACTTC. It codes for CASSPAGEQYF. The chain carries TRBV28 and TRBJ2-7, with D unclear. Germline-derived CDR1 and CDR2 are MDHEN and SYDVKM. The ends were cut back, 6 bases at V and 7 bases at J, with 10 bases in the middle. The CDR3 spans 11 residues.

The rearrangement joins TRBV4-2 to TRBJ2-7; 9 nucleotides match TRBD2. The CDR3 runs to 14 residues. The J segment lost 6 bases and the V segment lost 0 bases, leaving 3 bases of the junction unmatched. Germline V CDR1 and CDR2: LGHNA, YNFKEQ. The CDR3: CASSQEPAGGEQYF. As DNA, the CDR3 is TGTGCCAGCAGCCAAGAGCCAGCGGGAGGCGAGCAGTACTTC.

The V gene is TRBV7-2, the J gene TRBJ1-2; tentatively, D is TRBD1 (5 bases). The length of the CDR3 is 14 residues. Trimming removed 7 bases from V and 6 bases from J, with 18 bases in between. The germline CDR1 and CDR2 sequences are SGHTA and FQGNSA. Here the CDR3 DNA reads TGTGCCAGCACCATCTTTGGGGGGAGTGATGGCTACACCTTC. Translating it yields CASTIFGGSDGYTF.

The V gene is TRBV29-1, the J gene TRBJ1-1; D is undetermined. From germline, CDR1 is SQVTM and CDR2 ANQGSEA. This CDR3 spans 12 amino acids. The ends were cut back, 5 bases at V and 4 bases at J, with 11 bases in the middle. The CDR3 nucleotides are TGCAGCGTTAAGGTAACTAGCACTGAAGCTTTCTTT. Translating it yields CSVKVTSTEAFF. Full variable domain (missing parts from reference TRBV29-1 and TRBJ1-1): SAVISQKPSRDICQRGTSLTIQCQVDSQVTMMFWYRQQPGQSLTLIATANQGSEATYESGFVIDKFPISRPNLTFSTLTVSNMSPEDSSIYLCSVKVTSTEAFFGQGTRLTVV.

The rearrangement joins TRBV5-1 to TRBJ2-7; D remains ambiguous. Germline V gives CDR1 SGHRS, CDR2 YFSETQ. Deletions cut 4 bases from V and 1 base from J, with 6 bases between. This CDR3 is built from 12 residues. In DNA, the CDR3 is TGCGCCAGCAGCGGGGATTCCTACGAGCAGTACTTC. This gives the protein CASSGDSYEQYF.

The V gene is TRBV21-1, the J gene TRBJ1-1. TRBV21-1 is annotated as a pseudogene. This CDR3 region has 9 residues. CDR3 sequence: CASSKVAFF. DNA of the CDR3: TGTGCCAGCAGCAAAGTTGCTTTCTTT.

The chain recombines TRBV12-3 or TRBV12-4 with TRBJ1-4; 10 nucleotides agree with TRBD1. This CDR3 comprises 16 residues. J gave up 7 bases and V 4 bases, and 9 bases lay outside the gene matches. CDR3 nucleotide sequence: TGTGCCAGCAGTTCTCCACGACAGGGGGCGAGTGAAAAACTGTTTTTT. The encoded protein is CASSSPRQGASEKLFF.

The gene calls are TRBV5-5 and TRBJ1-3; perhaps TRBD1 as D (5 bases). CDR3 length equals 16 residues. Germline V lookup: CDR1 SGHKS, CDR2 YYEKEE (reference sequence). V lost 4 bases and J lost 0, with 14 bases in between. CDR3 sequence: CASSLIGGRSGNTIYF. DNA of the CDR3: TGTGCCAGCAGCCTCATTGGGGGACGCTCTGGAAACACCATATATTTT.

DNA for the CDR3: TGCAGCGTATCTGCTACAGGGGGCCAAGAGACCCAGTACTTC. Translating gives CSVSATGGQETQYF. The V call is TRBV29-1, the J call TRBJ2-5, with 8 bases identical to TRBD1. J was trimmed by 1 base and V by 6 bases; bases with no gene match: 7. This CDR3 region has 14 residues. CDR1 and CDR2 from the germline V gene are SQVTM and ANQGSEA.

This CDR3 is CASSSLGDEKLFF. The CDR3 DNA sequence: TGTGCCAGCAGCTCTTTGGGGGATGAAAAACTGTTTTTT. The J gene is TRBJ1-4, the V gene TRBV6-6; tentative D call: TRBD1 (5 bases). The germline gives CDR1 MNHNY, CDR2 SVGAGI (reference sequence). V lost 6 bases, J lost 6 bases, and 11 bases lay in between. The CDR3 runs 13 residues.

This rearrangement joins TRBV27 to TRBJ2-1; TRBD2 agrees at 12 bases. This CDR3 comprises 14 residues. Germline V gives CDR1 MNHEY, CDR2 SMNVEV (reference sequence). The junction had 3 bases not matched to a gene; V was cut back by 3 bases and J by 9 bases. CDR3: CASSLLAGGPEQFF. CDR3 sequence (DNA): TGTGCCAGCAGTTTGCTAGCGGGGGGGCCTGAGCAGTTCTTC.

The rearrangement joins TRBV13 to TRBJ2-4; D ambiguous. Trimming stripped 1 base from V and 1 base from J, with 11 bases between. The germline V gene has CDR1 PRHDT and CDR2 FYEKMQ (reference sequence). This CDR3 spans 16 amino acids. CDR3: CASSLALQGAKNIQYF. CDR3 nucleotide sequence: TGTGCCAGCAGCTTAGCCCTTCAAGGTGCCAAAAACATTCAGTACTTC.

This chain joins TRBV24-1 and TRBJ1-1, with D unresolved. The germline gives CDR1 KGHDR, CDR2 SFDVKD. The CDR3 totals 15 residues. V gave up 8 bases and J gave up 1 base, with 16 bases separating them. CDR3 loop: CATKESGHPNTEAFF. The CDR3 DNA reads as TGTGCCACCAAGGAGAGTGGGCACCCGAACACTGAAGCTTTCTTT.

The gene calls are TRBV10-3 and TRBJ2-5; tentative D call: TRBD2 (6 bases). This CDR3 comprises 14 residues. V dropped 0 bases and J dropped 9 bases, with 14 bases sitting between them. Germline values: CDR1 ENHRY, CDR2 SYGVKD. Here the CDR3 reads CAISESGGPKAQYF. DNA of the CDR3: TGTGCCATCAGTGAGTCAGGAGGGCCCAAGGCCCAGTACTTC.

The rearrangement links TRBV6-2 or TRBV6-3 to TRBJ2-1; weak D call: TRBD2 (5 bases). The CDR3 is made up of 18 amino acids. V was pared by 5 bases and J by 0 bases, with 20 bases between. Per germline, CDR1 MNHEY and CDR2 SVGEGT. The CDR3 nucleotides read TGTGCCAGCAGTCCCGAGAAAGGCGGGCTGAGCTCCTACAATGAGCAGTTCTTC. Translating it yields CASSPEKGGLSSYNEQFF.